Listed below are T cell receptor beta chains from one sample, sequenced in a study of cytomegalovirus exposure and HLA in healthy donors. The assay was immunoSEQ multiplex PCR, and TCRdb's table has in-frame clones only and misses some. The sample consists of tens of thousands of clones, just over 70% of them appearing once. Input material: PBMCs. The receptor source for this set is a man in his sixties in good health and CMV-seropositive. Both conserved end residues are part of each CDR3. The D gene is left open where the match is weak. Some rows mark clone size as missing; the rest say once, few, many or name a class of expanded clone.

d_gene: -
j_gene: TRBJ1-5
abundance: -
v_gene: TRBV6-5
CDR3aa: CASSLVGGLQPQHF
CDR3nt: TGTGCCAGCAGCCTGGTTGGGGGCCTTCAGCCCCAGCATTTT

d_gene: -
j_gene: TRBJ2-5
abundance: -
v_gene: TRBV4-3
CDR3aa: CASSQDRQETQYF
CDR3nt: TGCGCCAGCAGCCAAGACCGCCAAGAGACCCAGTACTTC

d_gene: TRBD2
j_gene: TRBJ2-7
abundance: once
v_gene: TRBV9
CDR3aa: CASSVSGGTYEQYF
CDR3nt: TGTGCCAGCAGCGTTAGCGGGGGAACCTACGAGCAGTACTTC

d_gene: TRBD1
j_gene: TRBJ1-1
abundance: few
v_gene: TRBV7-9
CDR3aa: CASSTAGGKNTEAFF
CDR3nt: TGTGCCAGCAGCACCGCAGGGGGCAAGAACACTGAAGCTTTCTTT

d_gene: -
j_gene: TRBJ1-3
abundance: -
v_gene: TRBV6-6
CDR3aa: CASRLEELGNTIYF
CDR3nt: TGTGCCAGCAGGCTAGAGGAGCTTGGAAACACCATATATTTT

d_gene: TRBD1
j_gene: TRBJ1-2
abundance: -
v_gene: TRBV7-9
CDR3aa: CASSLGQGNYGYTF
CDR3nt: TGTGCCAGCAGCCTCGGACAGGGGAACTATGGCTACACCTTC

d_gene: -
j_gene: TRBJ1-5
abundance: few
v_gene: TRBV28
CDR3aa: CASLLREGGNQPQHF
CDR3nt: TGTGCCAGTTTACTCAGGGAGGGTGGCAATCAGCCCCAGCATTTT

d_gene: -
j_gene: TRBJ2-7
abundance: -
v_gene: TRBV10-3
CDR3aa: CAISEQGGYEQYF
CDR3nt: TGTGCCATCAGTGAGCAGGGTGGGTACGAGCAGTACTTC

d_gene: TRBD1
j_gene: TRBJ1-1
abundance: few
v_gene: TRBV2
CDR3aa: CASSERDSMNTEAFF
CDR3nt: TGTGCCAGCAGTGAACGGGACAGCATGAACACTGAAGCTTTCTTT

d_gene: TRBD1
j_gene: TRBJ1-6
abundance: -
v_gene: TRBV5-1
CDR3aa: CASKSGQPNSPLHF
CDR3nt: TGCGCCAGCAAATCGGGACAGCCAAATTCACCCCTCCACTTT

d_gene: -
j_gene: TRBJ2-7
abundance: -
v_gene: TRBV30
CDR3aa: CAWSVRGREQYF
CDR3nt: TGTGCCTGGAGTGTTCGAGGGCGGGAGCAGTACTTC

d_gene: -
j_gene: TRBJ2-6
abundance: few
v_gene: TRBV27
CDR3aa: CASRDDGSSGANVLTF
CDR3nt: TGTGCCAGCAGAGATGACGGGAGCTCTGGGGCCAACGTCCTGACTTTC

d_gene: TRBD1
j_gene: TRBJ1-4
abundance: -
v_gene: TRBV4-1
CDR3aa: CASRGQGNEKLFF
CDR3nt: TGCGCCAGCAGGGGACAGGGTAATGAAAAACTGTTTTTT

d_gene: TRBD2
j_gene: TRBJ2-7
abundance: -
v_gene: TRBV6-5
CDR3aa: CASRQGTSGTYEQYF
CDR3nt: TGTGCCAGCAGACAGGGGACTAGCGGTACCTACGAGCAGTACTTC

d_gene: TRBD1
j_gene: TRBJ1-5
abundance: few
v_gene: TRBV30
CDR3aa: CAWSVRGTGVNQPQHF
CDR3nt: TGTGCCTGGAGTGTACGGGGGACAGGGGTAAATCAGCCCCAGCATTTT

d_gene: TRBD1
j_gene: TRBJ1-2
abundance: -
v_gene: TRBV2
CDR3aa: CASIWTGNYGYTF
CDR3nt: TGTGCCAGCATCTGGACAGGGAACTATGGCTACACCTTC

d_gene: -
j_gene: TRBJ2-7
abundance: -
v_gene: TRBV10-3
CDR3aa: CAISESVAASYEQYF
CDR3nt: TGTGCCATCAGTGAGTCGGTAGCGGCCTCCTACGAGCAGTACTTC

d_gene: TRBD2
j_gene: TRBJ2-1
abundance: -
v_gene: TRBV7-3
CDR3aa: CASSWTSGYNEQFF
CDR3nt: TGTGCCAGCAGTTGGACTAGCGGGTACAATGAGCAGTTCTTC

d_gene: TRBD2
j_gene: TRBJ2-7
abundance: -
v_gene: TRBV7-9
CDR3aa: CSSSFSGRASEQYF
CDR3nt: TGTTCCAGCAGCTTTAGCGGGAGAGCTAGCGAGCAGTACTTC

d_gene: -
j_gene: TRBJ2-1
abundance: -
v_gene: TRBV9
CDR3aa: CASSAGTSSEQFF
CDR3nt: TGTGCCAGCAGCGCGGGGACTTCCAGTGAGCAGTTCTTC

d_gene: TRBD1
j_gene: TRBJ1-2
abundance: -
v_gene: TRBV9
CDR3aa: CASSLQGFDGYTF
CDR3nt: TGTGCCAGCAGCTTACAGGGGTTCGATGGCTACACCTTC

d_gene: -
j_gene: TRBJ2-1
abundance: -
v_gene: TRBV5-1
CDR3aa: CASSLYTGWNEQFF
CDR3nt: TGCGCCAGCAGCTTGTATACAGGTTGGAATGAGCAGTTCTTC

d_gene: TRBD1
j_gene: TRBJ1-1
abundance: -
v_gene: TRBV29-1
CDR3aa: CSVPGQGAPEAFF
CDR3nt: TGCAGCGTACCCGGACAGGGGGCCCCTGAAGCTTTCTTT

d_gene: -
j_gene: TRBJ2-1
abundance: medium-sized
v_gene: TRBV4-2
CDR3aa: CASSQGLDWDEQFF
CDR3nt: TGTGCCAGCAGCCAAGGACTAGACTGGGATGAGCAGTTCTTC

d_gene: -
j_gene: TRBJ1-2
abundance: -
v_gene: TRBV25-1
CDR3aa: CASSFGGNGYGYTF
CDR3nt: TGTGCCAGCAGTTTCGGGGGGAATGGCTATGGCTACACCTTC

d_gene: -
j_gene: TRBJ2-5
abundance: few
v_gene: TRBV7-9
CDR3aa: CASSRDSNQETQYF
CDR3nt: TGTGCCAGCAGCCGAGACAGTAACCAAGAGACCCAGTACTTC

d_gene: TRBD2
j_gene: TRBJ2-7
abundance: -
v_gene: TRBV7-2
CDR3aa: CASSRTSGRSYEQYF
CDR3nt: TGTGCCAGCAGCCGTACTAGCGGGAGATCCTACGAGCAGTACTTC

d_gene: TRBD2
j_gene: TRBJ2-7
abundance: -
v_gene: TRBV18
CDR3aa: CASSPRLAGGAYEQYF
CDR3nt: TGTGCCAGCTCACCAAGACTAGCGGGAGGGGCCTACGAGCAGTACTTC

d_gene: TRBD2
j_gene: TRBJ2-1
abundance: -
v_gene: TRBV5-1
CDR3aa: CASSLGGRGYNEQFF
CDR3nt: TGCGCCAGCAGCTTGGGCGGGAGGGGCTACAATGAGCAGTTCTTC

d_gene: -
j_gene: TRBJ2-7
abundance: -
v_gene: TRBV10-1
CDR3aa: CASSEGQFYEQYF
CDR3nt: TGCGCCAGCAGTGAAGGACAGTTCTACGAGCAGTACTTC

d_gene: TRBD1
j_gene: TRBJ1-1
abundance: -
v_gene: TRBV5-1
CDR3aa: CASSLGGQGAAAFF
CDR3nt: TGCGCCAGCAGCTTGGGCGGACAGGGGGCGGCAGCTTTCTTT

d_gene: -
j_gene: TRBJ1-1
abundance: -
v_gene: TRBV28
CDR3aa: CASSLGARSNTEAFF
CDR3nt: TGTGCCAGCAGTTTAGGGGCACGGTCGAACACTGAAGCTTTCTTT

d_gene: TRBD1
j_gene: TRBJ1-5
abundance: few
v_gene: TRBV7-6
CDR3aa: CASSRWDRGYSNQPQHF
CDR3nt: TGTGCCAGCAGCAGATGGGACAGGGGATATAGCAATCAGCCCCAGCATTTT

d_gene: -
j_gene: TRBJ2-1
abundance: few
v_gene: TRBV5-1
CDR3aa: CASSWTGQRHEQFF
CDR3nt: TGCGCCAGCAGCTGGACGGGACAACGACATGAGCAGTTCTTC

d_gene: -
j_gene: TRBJ1-4
abundance: -
v_gene: TRBV5-5
CDR3aa: CASSRFQTEVYEKLFF
CDR3nt: TGTGCCAGCAGCCGCTTCCAGACAGAGGTATATGAAAAACTGTTTTTT

d_gene: -
j_gene: TRBJ2-6
abundance: few
v_gene: TRBV6-5
CDR3aa: CASSYTDPSGANVLTF
CDR3nt: TGTGCCAGCAGTTACACAGACCCCTCTGGGGCCAACGTCCTGACTTTC